Many counts were recorded for the clone carrying this T cell receptor (beta chain). The CDR3 runs to 14 residues. CDR1 is DFQATT and CDR2 is SNEGSKA in the germline V gene (reference sequence). J lost 7 bases, V lost 1 base, and 6 bases had no gene match. This entry belongs to a study of T-cell reconstitution after alpha-beta-depleted transplantation in children. Library preparation (for TCRbeta) was performed with unique molecular identifiers. TCRdb re-analysed the PCR reads in MiXCR, keeping a single row per CDR3 protein. Altogether approximately 640,000 distinct CDR3 sequences are present, about 15% being singletons, with the ten largest covering 0.85% to 1.3%.

The sequences come from PBMCs from the stem cell graft donor, collected from the stem cell graft. The clonotype comes from a human donor who donated a stem cell graft to a child with acute myeloid leukemia. The V gene is TRBV20-1, the J gene TRBJ2-7; 11 bases are a match to TRBD1. In DNA, the CDR3 is TGCAGTGCTAGAGGCCGGGACAGGGGGATTGAGCAGTACTTC. Translating gives CSARGRDRGIEQYF.